This T cell receptor beta chain was captured by sequencing in a study of human T cells and chemical hapten exposure. The wider study: Sensitizing treatment utilized 2% DPC over a roughly 2 cm by roughly 2 cm portion of upper inner arm skin.

V lost 2 bases and J 5 bases, leaving 19 bases between the germline ends. In germline, CDR1 is MNHNY, CDR2 SVGAGI (reference sequence). The CDR3 contains 17 residues. This clonotype came up many times. Each CDR3 protein is one row after TCRdb ran MiXCR on the RACE reads. The sample contains 35,000 to 50,000 distinct CDR3 sequences, about 8.9% of which appear only once. Stated time point: patch test 2, 6 weeks after DPC sensitization. Documented treatment: therapeutic diphenylcyclopropenone sensitization with weekly scalp DPC. Every patch test was put on after a blood sample was taken. Blood, whole and unfractionated, served as the source for total RNA extraction.

The specimen was whole blood, collected in connection with sensitization to the hapten diphenylcyclopropenone (DPC). This TCR was sampled from a woman aged 40 to 55 with alopecia areata. Some clones in this sample may be carry-over from other donors' samples. The chain is built from TRBV6-6 and TRBJ1-5, with D perhaps matching TRBD1 (5 bases). CDR3 loop: CASSYNQGAQRYQPQHF. Written as DNA, the CDR3 is TGTGCCAGCAGTTACAATCAGGGTGCGCAGCGATATCAGCCCCAGCATTTT.